This T cell receptor (beta chain) was identified during a study of T-cell reconstitution after alpha-beta-depleted transplantation in children. Study-wide points: From newly produced T cells came most of the T-cell counts and diversity one year after transplant. Roughly two months post-transplant, alpha-beta T cells reportedly originated from several hundred graft clones that had expanded. Surviving recipient T cells and thymic progenitors accounted for the high day-60 TCRbeta diversity observed in some patients.

A note on this clonotype: Its cognate antigen is unknown.

It was with unique molecular identifiers that the TCRbeta library was prepared. Using its own MiXCR run on the PCR reads, TCRdb lists one record per CDR3 protein. This table holds around 800,000 distinct CDR3 sequences, roughly 15% found once. This receptor was identified in a male patient between 10 and 17 years old who had a stem cell transplant for acute lymphoblastic leukemia, so the T cells may come from the graft donor. Source: PBMCs, mostly from graft donor cells, taken 360 days after TCRalphabeta/CD19-depleted stem cell transplant.

CDR3 amino acids: CASSLDVPSGLFKWEQFF. The DNA of the CDR3 is TGTGCCAGCAGCTTAGATGTACCATCGGGACTATTCAAATGGGAGCAGTTCTTC. The V gene is TRBV11-2, the J gene TRBJ2-1; 7 nucleotides agree with TRBD2. With V trimmed by 0 bases and J by 10 bases, 18 bases remained unmatched. This CDR3 spans 18 amino acids. Looked up from germline, CDR1 is SGHAT and CDR2 is FQNNGV.